The rows below give T cell receptor beta chains drawn from one sample of a study of T cells after yellow fever vaccination. TCRdb re-called the 5' RACE reads with MiXCR, one entry per CDR3 protein. The repertoire holds about 49,000 distinct CDR3 sequences, with 7% to 9% as singletons. The starting material was CD8+ T cells sorted from PBMCs, obtained less than 16 days after the first yellow fever vaccination. The receptors here all came from a man aged 18 to 30 who received the YFV17D yellow fever vaccine. Each CDR3 is given with its conserved first and last residue. The D gene is left open where the match is weak. Not all rows give a size; the values are once, few, many and, for expanded clones, a class.

j_call: TRBJ2-1
clone_size: many
d_call: -
v_call: TRBV28
cdr3_nt: TGTGCCAGCAGTCTGGCAGGGCCGCTTGAGCAGTTCTTC
cdr3_aa: CASSLAGPLEQFF

j_call: TRBJ2-4
clone_size: many
d_call: -
v_call: TRBV6-5
cdr3_nt: TGTGCCAGCAGTTCCAGGACGGGTAGAAACATTCAGTACTTC
cdr3_aa: CASSSRTGRNIQYF

j_call: TRBJ2-3
clone_size: -
d_call: -
v_call: TRBV10-3
cdr3_nt: TGTGCCATCAGTGAGGGAAATCCGGACCGACTCCCGGCGGATACGCAGTATTTT
cdr3_aa: CAISEGNPDRLPADTQYF

j_call: TRBJ2-1
clone_size: many
d_call: TRBD1
v_call: TRBV18
cdr3_nt: TGTGCCAGCTCACCGCCGGGACAGGGCAACTACAATGAGCAGTTCTTC
cdr3_aa: CASSPPGQGNYNEQFF

j_call: TRBJ1-2
clone_size: many
d_call: -
v_call: TRBV20-1
cdr3_nt: TGCAGTGCTAGAGATCCAGGTTTCTATGGCTACACCTTC
cdr3_aa: CSARDPGFYGYTF

j_call: TRBJ1-6
clone_size: many
d_call: TRBD1
v_call: TRBV7-9
cdr3_nt: TGTGCCAGCAGCCCTAGGACAGGCGTCTCACCCCTCCACTTT
cdr3_aa: CASSPRTGVSPLHF

j_call: TRBJ1-2
clone_size: many
d_call: -
v_call: TRBV7-2
cdr3_nt: TGTGCCAGCAGCTTAGCGATGGGAAACTATGGCTACACCTTC
cdr3_aa: CASSLAMGNYGYTF

j_call: TRBJ2-3
clone_size: few
d_call: -
v_call: TRBV2
cdr3_nt: TGTGCCAGCAACCAACTAGAACCTAGCACAGATACGCAGTATTTT
cdr3_aa: CASNQLEPSTDTQYF

j_call: TRBJ1-2
clone_size: many
d_call: -
v_call: TRBV5-6
cdr3_nt: TGTGCCAGCAGCTCCTTTACTAACTATGGCTACACCTTC
cdr3_aa: CASSSFTNYGYTF

j_call: TRBJ1-2
clone_size: many
d_call: -
v_call: TRBV5-6
cdr3_nt: TGTGCCAGCAGCTGGGAGGCGGGGGCAATCTATGGCTACACCTTC
cdr3_aa: CASSWEAGAIYGYTF

j_call: TRBJ2-1
clone_size: many
d_call: TRBD1
v_call: TRBV20-1
cdr3_nt: TGCAGTGCATCCGGGACAGGTTCCTACAATGAGCAGTTCTTC
cdr3_aa: CSASGTGSYNEQFF

j_call: TRBJ2-1
clone_size: many
d_call: -
v_call: TRBV15
cdr3_nt: TGTGCCACCAGCGGGGTACAGGCAAACCTTTACAATGAGCAGTTCTTC
cdr3_aa: CATSGVQANLYNEQFF

j_call: TRBJ2-7
clone_size: many
d_call: -
v_call: TRBV29-1
cdr3_nt: TGCAGCGTTGAGCCCAGGGGGGGCTCCTACGAGCAGTACTTC
cdr3_aa: CSVEPRGGSYEQYF

j_call: TRBJ1-5
clone_size: -
d_call: TRBD1
v_call: TRBV12-3/TRBV12-4
cdr3_nt: TGTGCCAGCGCTACAGACAGGGGGGTCGGTCAGCCCCAGCATTTT
cdr3_aa: CASATDRGVGQPQHF

j_call: TRBJ2-1
clone_size: many
d_call: -
v_call: TRBV29-1
cdr3_nt: TGCAGCGTTGTGGGGTCTGGGAATGAGCAGTTCTTC
cdr3_aa: CSVVGSGNEQFF

j_call: TRBJ2-1
clone_size: many
d_call: -
v_call: TRBV11-2
cdr3_nt: TGTGCCAGCAGCTTAGGGGCAGGGCATGAGCAGTTCTTC
cdr3_aa: CASSLGAGHEQFF

j_call: TRBJ2-3
clone_size: many
d_call: -
v_call: TRBV5-1
cdr3_nt: TGCGCCAGCAGCTTGTACGGGCGCAGCACAGATACGCAGTATTTT
cdr3_aa: CASSLYGRSTDTQYF

j_call: TRBJ2-3
clone_size: many
d_call: TRBD2
v_call: TRBV4-1
cdr3_nt: TGCGCCAGCAGCCCGCAACTAGCGGGGTATGTAGATACGCAGTATTTT
cdr3_aa: CASSPQLAGYVDTQYF

j_call: TRBJ2-5
clone_size: many
d_call: -
v_call: TRBV5-6
cdr3_nt: TGTGCCAGCAGCTGGTCCCCGGAGACCCAGTACTTC
cdr3_aa: CASSWSPETQYF

j_call: TRBJ2-5
clone_size: many
d_call: TRBD2
v_call: TRBV4-1
cdr3_nt: TGCGCCAGCAGCCACCTGGGACTAGCGGGGACCAAGACCCAGTACTTC
cdr3_aa: CASSHLGLAGTKTQYF

j_call: TRBJ1-5
clone_size: many
d_call: -
v_call: TRBV7-8
cdr3_nt: TGTGCCAGCAGCTCGGGGACGTTTAGCAATCAGCCCCAGCATTTT
cdr3_aa: CASSSGTFSNQPQHF

j_call: TRBJ2-3
clone_size: many
d_call: TRBD2
v_call: TRBV4-2
cdr3_nt: TGTGCCAGCAGCCAACTGAGCGGGGGGCCATCCGATACGCAGTATTTT
cdr3_aa: CASSQLSGGPSDTQYF

j_call: TRBJ2-5
clone_size: many
d_call: -
v_call: TRBV5-1
cdr3_nt: TGCGCCAGCAGCTATATTGGGGGGCCGGTGGAGACCCAGTACTTC
cdr3_aa: CASSYIGGPVETQYF

j_call: TRBJ1-6
clone_size: -
d_call: -
v_call: TRBV19
cdr3_nt: TGTGCCAGTAGTCCAGCAGGTCGGGCTTCACCCCTCCACTTT
cdr3_aa: CASSPAGRASPLHF

j_call: TRBJ1-5
clone_size: many
d_call: -
v_call: TRBV12-3/TRBV12-4
cdr3_nt: TGTGCCAGCAGTCTACGGCTGGCTAATCAGCCCCAGCATTTT
cdr3_aa: CASSLRLANQPQHF

j_call: TRBJ2-1
clone_size: many
d_call: -
v_call: TRBV25-1
cdr3_nt: TGTGCCAGCAGTGTAACGCAGGGGCATGAGCAGTTCTTC
cdr3_aa: CASSVTQGHEQFF

j_call: TRBJ2-1
clone_size: few
d_call: -
v_call: TRBV4-1
cdr3_nt: TGCGCCAGCAGCCAACCGAGAAGCTCCTACAATGAGCAGTTCTTC
cdr3_aa: CASSQPRSSYNEQFF

j_call: TRBJ1-2
clone_size: many
d_call: -
v_call: TRBV7-3
cdr3_nt: TGTGCCAGCAGCGAAAATGGGGGCGCAGGCTATGGCTACACCTTC
cdr3_aa: CASSENGGAGYGYTF

j_call: TRBJ1-1
clone_size: many
d_call: -
v_call: TRBV20-1
cdr3_nt: TGCAGTGCTAGACCGACGGGGGGCCTGAACACTGAAGCTTTCTTT
cdr3_aa: CSARPTGGLNTEAFF

j_call: TRBJ1-2
clone_size: many
d_call: -
v_call: TRBV7-9
cdr3_nt: TGTGCCAGCAGCACCTCGGACAGCCCTAGGAACTATGGCTACACCTTC
cdr3_aa: CASSTSDSPRNYGYTF

j_call: TRBJ2-5
clone_size: many
d_call: -
v_call: TRBV10-3
cdr3_nt: TGTGCCATCAGTGAGTCTGGGACCCAGTACTTC
cdr3_aa: CAISESGTQYF

j_call: TRBJ2-7
clone_size: many
d_call: -
v_call: TRBV21-1
cdr3_nt: TGTGCCAGCAACCCTACCGGGGGGAGCTCCTACGAGCAGTACTTC
cdr3_aa: CASNPTGGSSYEQYF

j_call: TRBJ2-5
clone_size: medium-sized
d_call: TRBD2
v_call: TRBV4-2
cdr3_nt: TGTGCCAGCAGCCAAACCGGGACTAGCGGGGGGGAGACCCAGTACTTC
cdr3_aa: CASSQTGTSGGETQYF

j_call: TRBJ2-1
clone_size: few
d_call: -
v_call: TRBV9
cdr3_nt: TGTGCCAGCAGCGGACCCGCGGGGCCGTCCTACAATGAGCAGTTCTTC
cdr3_aa: CASSGPAGPSYNEQFF

j_call: TRBJ2-3
clone_size: many
d_call: TRBD2
v_call: TRBV7-6
cdr3_nt: TGTGCCAGCAGCTTAGAGGCAGCGGGGGGCTCAGATACGCAGTATTTT
cdr3_aa: CASSLEAAGGSDTQYF

j_call: TRBJ1-1
clone_size: many
d_call: -
v_call: TRBV4-3
cdr3_nt: TGCGCCAGCAGCCAAGATTTGAACACTGAAGCTTTCTTT
cdr3_aa: CASSQDLNTEAFF

j_call: TRBJ2-3
clone_size: many
d_call: TRBD2
v_call: TRBV7-3
cdr3_nt: TGTGCCAGCAGCCCGACGGGGGGGCAGACAGATACGCAGTATTTT
cdr3_aa: CASSPTGGQTDTQYF

j_call: TRBJ2-2
clone_size: -
d_call: TRBD1
v_call: TRBV6-2/TRBV6-3
cdr3_nt: TGTGCCAGCAGTTACTCGGACAGGGCGAACACCGGGGAGCTGTTTTTT
cdr3_aa: CASSYSDRANTGELFF

j_call: TRBJ2-1
clone_size: many
d_call: TRBD2
v_call: TRBV4-3
cdr3_nt: TGCGCCAGCAGCTGGCGGGGGTACAATGAGCAGTTCTTC
cdr3_aa: CASSWRGYNEQFF

j_call: TRBJ2-3
clone_size: many
d_call: TRBD1
v_call: TRBV11-2
cdr3_nt: TGTGCCAGCAGCCCCGGACAGGGTAGCACAGATACGCAGTATTTT
cdr3_aa: CASSPGQGSTDTQYF

j_call: TRBJ1-5
clone_size: many
d_call: -
v_call: TRBV7-9
cdr3_nt: TGTGCCAGCAGCTTTGGCGATCAGCCCCAGCATTTT
cdr3_aa: CASSFGDQPQHF

j_call: TRBJ1-2
clone_size: many
d_call: -
v_call: TRBV6-5
cdr3_nt: TGTGCCAGCAGTTACGCCGGGGGGCCTCTTGGCTACACCTTC
cdr3_aa: CASSYAGGPLGYTF